The present T cell receptor beta chain was sequenced within a study of shared clonotypes between healthy human individuals. Overall study: Every donor yielded three CD4 naive, three CD4 memory, two CD8 naive and one CD8 memory plate.

Clones were sequenced by immunoSEQ multiplex PCR, and TCRdb holds only the in-frame ones, with some missing. This table holds more than 550,000 clones, about nine tenths found once. The donors were adults (healthy and HIV-negative) with no recent acute infections or vaccinations. In regard to this clone: Its antigen is currently unknown.

Study results and caveats: There were few donors, and this limited the genetic and exposure-history diversity represented.

The CDR3 sequence is 15 residues long. The V gene's germline CDR1 is SGHAT and CDR2 FQNNGV. V was clipped by 3 bases and J by 3 bases, with 15 bases between them. The sequencing input was memory CD8+ T cells from PBMCs. Subset specified: CD45RO+ cells pooled with CCR7-negative TemRA cells. The TCR comes from a man aged 18 to 29 in good health. Some clones in this sample may be carry-over from other donors' samples. The J gene is TRBJ2-7, the V gene TRBV11-2; D is uncertain. The DNA for the CDR3 is TGTGCCAGCAGCTTCCACGACCCGGGCCTCTACGAGCAGTACTTC. Its protein product is CASSFHDPGLYEQYF.